The subject of this entry is one T cell receptor beta chain. The sample originates from a study of long-term antiretroviral therapy in people with HIV. Sequencing used immunoSEQ v3.0 at survey level. Assay used: immunoSEQ multiplex PCR; TCRdb lists only in-frame clones, some missing. The repertoire holds about 40,000 clones, with about 89% as singletons. Germline V gene lookup returns CDR1 SGHTA and CDR2 FQGTGA. The CDR3 covers 15 residues. V lost 1 base and J lost 9, with 13 bases in between. The sequenced sample was unsorted PBMCs, obtained 0.1 years before starting antiretroviral therapy. This TCR was sampled from a woman aged 45 to 65 with HIV. The chain carries TRBV7-3 and TRBJ1-6; D not certain. The CDR3 sequence is CASSLNRQNSSPLHF. In nucleotides, the CDR3 is TGTGCCAGCAGCTTAAATCGGCAGAATAGTTCACCCCTCCACTTT. Using reference TRBV7-3 and TRBJ1-6 for the parts outside the CDR3, the full variable domain is GAGVSQTPSNKVTEKGKYVELRCDPISGHTALYWYRQSLGQGPEFLIYFQGTGAADDSGLPNDRFFAVRPEGSVSTLKIQRTERGDSAVYLCASSLNRQNSSPLHFGNGTRLTVT.